This TCR beta chain was retrieved from a study of T-cell memory formation after mild COVID-19. Overall study: Clusters were largely donor specific.

Whole-study findings and limits: Clones contracting day 15 to 85 were balanced CD4/CD8; later expanders leaned CD4+. Mainly CM and EM harbored the contracting CD4+ clones; mainly EMRA harbored the CD8+ ones. There were some responding clones in pre-infection memory, which suggested that cross-reactive memory had joined.

V lost 2 bases, J lost 11 bases, and 10 bases lay in between. Germline-derived CDR1 and CDR2 are SEHNR and FQNEAQ (reference sequence). The CDR3 spans 12 residues. Each CDR3 protein gets one entry after TCRdb re-called the 5' RACE reads with MiXCR. The profile shows 450,000 to 700,000 distinct CDR3 sequences, roughly 18% of them singletons. Turning to this clonotype: Its specificity is not known.

Sample: PBMCs or a T cell subset sorted from them (not recorded which). J is TRBJ1-5 and V is TRBV7-9; maybe TRBD1 (5 bases). This receptor was taken from an adult woman who had mild COVID-19 (a few samples of this study predate the infection). Cell type and time point are not known. Written as DNA, the CDR3 is TGTGCCAGCAGCTTACAGGGTGAGACCCAGCATTTT. Translation: CASSLQGETQHF.